What follows are 25 T cell receptor beta chains derived from one specimen sequenced in a study of regulatory T cells in long-lasting Graves disease. The sample's time point: newly diagnosed GD, antithyroid drugs for less than 3 months. PBMC-derived RNA was used for the TCR library. Arm-PCR of CDR3 regions with iRepertoire HTBI primers generated TCR beta libraries. TCRdb fed the multiplex PCR reads into MiXCR, producing one record per CDR3 protein. The sample lists approximately 560,000 distinct CDR3 sequences; around 15% were seen once. These data also formed part of another study, on T cells in Graves' hyperthyroidism and ophthalmopathy.

The sample was peripheral blood mononuclear cells (PBMCs), taken at new diagnosis, from a patient treated with antithyroid drugs. Every receptor here comes from a man younger than 30 with Graves disease.

This clonotype was counted many times. This chain connects TRBV11-2 to TRBJ2-1; TRBD2 agrees at 16 bases. In germline, CDR1 is SGHAT, CDR2 FQNNGV. V was clipped by 3 bases and J by 3 bases; unmatched bases: 8. The length of the CDR3 is 19 residues. In nucleotides, the CDR3 is TGTGCCAGCAGCTTCCCCCCGGGACTAGCGGGAGGGCTCTACAATGAGCAGTTCTTC. As protein: CASSFPPGLAGGLYNEQFF. Looking up the rest from reference TRBV11-2 and TRBJ2-1 gives the full variable domain: EAGVAQSPRYKIIEKRQSVAFWCNPISGHATLYWYQQILGQGPKLLIQFQNNGVVDDSQLPKDRFSAERLKGVDSTLKIQPAKLEDSAVYLCASSFPPGLAGGLYNEQFFGPGTRLTVL.

In this sample, this clonotype turned up a few times. This could be a read error, since a much larger clone is one nucleotide away. V gene TRBV11-1 combines with J gene TRBJ2-3; D gene unclear. CDR1 is SGHAT and CDR2 is FQDESV in the germline V gene (reference sequence). The CDR3 runs to 16 residues. DNA for the CDR3: TGTGCCAGCAGCTTAGTTCCTGCACAAGGCACAGATACGCAGTGTTTT. Translated, it gives CASSLVPAQGTDTQCF.

This clonotype showed up just a few times. The chain combines TRBV20-1 with TRBJ2-2, with 7 bases fitting TRBD1. The length of the CDR3 is 14 residues. Unmatched junction bases numbered 8, after V lost 5 bases and J lost 5 bases. The germline gives CDR1 DFQATT, CDR2 SNEGSKA (reference sequence). The CDR3 reads CSAYQGGRTGELFF. CDR3 DNA: TGCAGTGCTTACCAAGGGGGCCGGACCGGGGAGCTGTTTTTT.

This clonotype was seen more than once but under ten times. The chain couples TRBV6-1 to TRBJ1-2, with D uncertain. CDR3 length: 13 amino acids. The V gene lost 4 bases and the J gene lost 1 base, with 7 bases spanning the gap. Germline assignment: CDR1 MNHNS and CDR2 SASEGT. The CDR3 reads CASSVDGNYGYTF. In DNA, the CDR3 is TGTGCCAGCAGTGTTGACGGTAACTATGGCTACACCTTC.

There are many counts of this clonotype. The V and J genes are TRBV14 and TRBJ2-7; no firm D call. V dropped 1 base and J dropped 7 bases, with 11 bases sitting between them. This CDR3 is 13 amino acids long. The germline V gene encodes CDR1 SGHDN and CDR2 FVKESK. CDR3 residues: CASSQGLSREQYF. Here the CDR3 DNA reads TGTGCCAGCAGCCAAGGCTTGAGCCGGGAGCAGTACTTC. The variable domain in full, completed from reference TRBV14 and TRBJ2-7, reads EAGVTQFPSHSVIEKGQTVTLRCDPISGHDNLYWYRRVMGKEIKFLLHFVKESKQDESGMPNNRFLAERTGGTYSTLKVQPAELEDSGVYFCASSQGLSREQYFGPGTRLTVT.

This clonotype was seen just once. Its ends do not fully match the called genes, so a read error is possible. The V call is TRBV12-3 or TRBV12-4, the J call TRBJ2-7, with 12 bases matching TRBD1. CDR3 size: 14 residues. The DNA for the CDR3 is TGTGTCAGCAGTTGGGACAGGGGGCTCGGCGAGCAGTACTTC. Protein: CVSSWDRGLGEQYF.

The sample holds many counts of this clonotype. Written as DNA, the CDR3 is TGTGCCACCGAAAACAGGGGGACAGATACGCAGTATTTT. It yields the protein CATENRGTDTQYF. This rearrangement joins TRBV28 to TRBJ2-3; TRBD1 matches at 8 bases. With 10 bases clipped from V and 3 bases from J, the junction kept 6 bases outside the gene matches. The CDR3 consists of 13 residues. In germline, CDR1 is MDHEN, CDR2 SYDVKM.

With regard to this clonotype: No conserved phenylalanine or tryptophan is present at the end of the CDR3, so a read error is the likely explanation. V is TRBV10-1 and J is TRBJ2-3, with D unclear. Trimming removed 3 bases at V and 0 bases at J, with 4 bases between. Germline values: CDR1 WNHNN, CDR2 SYGVQD (reference sequence). This CDR3 spans 13 amino acids. The chain's CDR3 is CASSDRSTDTQYL. CDR3 sequence (DNA): TGCGCCAGCAGTGATCGGAGCACAGATACGCAGTATCTT.

This clonotype was found many times. The V gene is TRBV30, the J gene TRBJ1-5; D not certain. V was shortened by 4 bases and J by 3 bases, with 7 bases between the two germline ends. The CDR3 contains 12 residues. Germline CDR1 is GTSNPN and CDR2 is SVGIG (reference sequence). The CDR3 coding sequence is TGTGCCTGGAATCTCAACAATCAGCCCCAGCATTTT. Its translation is CAWNLNNQPQHF.

This clonotype was detected ten times or more. This chain joins TRBV7-9 and TRBJ2-5, with 13 bases fitting TRBD2. J lost 4 bases, V lost 2 bases, and 1 base had no gene match. The CDR3 runs to 15 residues. Germline loops: CDR1 SEHNR, CDR2 FQNEAQ (reference sequence). CDR3 in DNA: TGTGCCAGCAGCTTACGACTAGCGGGAGGAGAGACCCAGTACTTC. It yields the protein CASSLRLAGGETQYF.

A few counts support this clonotype. The chain employs TRBV20-1 and TRBJ2-5; D is undetermined. In germline, CDR1 is DFQATT, CDR2 SNEGSKA (reference sequence). This CDR3 has 13 amino acids. V dropped 3 bases and J dropped 2 bases, with 10 bases sitting between them. CDR3 loop: CSARVAAQETQYF. The CDR3, as DNA: TGCAGTGCTAGGGTCGCGGCTCAAGAGACCCAGTACTTC.

This clonotype has just a few counts. J is TRBJ2-2 and V is TRBV5-4, with D maybe TRBD2 (5 bases). CDR1 SGHNT and CDR2 YYREEE come from the germline V gene (reference sequence). The CDR3 covers 15 residues. The V end lost 6 bases, the J end lost 3 bases, and 15 bases lay between the germline ends. CDR3 sequence reads: CASMRADGDTGELFF. CDR3 coding DNA: TGTGCCAGCATGCGGGCGGACGGGGACACCGGGGAGCTGTTTTTT.

The rearrangement joins TRBV19 to TRBJ1-5; 10 nucleotides line up with TRBD1. The CDR3 loop spans 15 amino acids. Trimming at V came to 9 bases and at J to 4 bases, leaving 9 bases not matched to a gene. Germline V CDR1 and CDR2: LNHDA, SQIVND (reference sequence). The CDR3 is CASTPGQGPNQPQHF. The CDR3, as DNA: TGTGCCAGCACCCCGGGACAGGGGCCGAATCAGCCCCAGCATTTT.

Ten or more counts support this clonotype. The J gene is TRBJ1-2, the V gene TRBV6-1; D ambiguous. The germline V and J ends were trimmed by 7 bases and 0 bases, with 12 bases remaining between them. Germline CDR1 reads MNHNS; CDR2 reads SASEGT. The CDR3 is 14 amino acids. The CDR3 loop is CASMPAPPNYGYTF. In DNA form, the CDR3 reads TGTGCCAGCATGCCGGCCCCTCCTAACTATGGCTACACCTTC.

This clonotype was detected only a few times. This rearrangement joins TRBV7-2 to TRBJ2-3; D gene unclear. The CDR3 sequence is 14 residues long. Germline values: CDR1 SGHTA, CDR2 FQGNSA. Trimming cost V 5 bases and J 0 bases, with 9 bases left between them. The CDR3 sequence is CASSRPESTDTQYF. The DNA of the CDR3 is TGTGCCAGCAGCCGCCCGGAGAGCACAGATACGCAGTATTTT.

As for this clonotype: A read error may account for a junction end that differs from germline. V gene TRBV3-1 combines with J gene TRBJ2-1; D might be TRBD2 (5 bases). The CDR3 spans 15 residues. The V gene's germline CDR1 is LGHDT and CDR2 YNNKEL (reference sequence). This chain's CDR3 is CAGSQDRRTYNEQFF. CDR3 in DNA: TGTGCCGGCAGCCAAGATCGGAGGACCTACAATGAGCAGTTCTTC.

With respect to this clonotype: Being one base from a much bigger clone, this may be a read error. This chain uses TRBV20-1 with TRBJ2-7; 9 nucleotides match TRBD1. Germline V lookup: CDR1 DFQATT, CDR2 SNEGSKA (reference sequence). V shed 3 bases and J 6 bases; nucleotides not matched to a gene: 9. This CDR3 spans 14 amino acids. DNA for the CDR3: TGCAGTGCTAGTCCGGAACAGGGGGCGGTCGAGCAGTACTTC. This encodes CSASPEQGAVEQYF.

This clonotype was observed a handful of times. The chain is built from TRBV9 and TRBJ2-1, with a weak D call TRBD2 (6 bases). V dropped 0 bases and J dropped 8 bases, with 12 bases sitting between them. Per germline, CDR1 SGDLS and CDR2 YYNGEE. The CDR3 consists of 14 residues. The CDR3 DNA sequence: TGTGCCAGCAGCGTAGGCCGGGAGTGGGATGAGCAGTTCTTC. Translating gives CASSVGREWDEQFF.

The chain combines TRBV5-1 with TRBJ2-2; no reliable D call. Trimming cost V 4 bases and J 4 bases, with 8 bases left between them. CDR1 and CDR2 from the germline V gene are SGHRS and YFSETQ. This CDR3 comprises 13 residues. The CDR3 DNA follows: TGCGCCAGCAGCCCGGACGTCACCGGGGAGCTGTTTTTT. Its protein is CASSPDVTGELFF.

This clonotype was counted ten times or more. The J gene is TRBJ1-5, the V gene TRBV24-1; D is unresolved. This CDR3 has 15 residues. From germline, CDR1 is KGHDR and CDR2 SFDVKD. Trimming shortened V by 5 bases and J by 0 bases, and 10 bases separated the two germline ends. Written as DNA, the CDR3 is TGTGCCACCAGTGGCAGGACGGTTAGCAATCAGCCCCAGCATTTT. It translates to CATSGRTVSNQPQHF.

The rearrangement links TRBV7-9 to TRBJ1-1; D is unclear. Trimming stripped 1 base from V and 1 base from J, with 10 bases between. The CDR3 length is 15 residues. Germline V CDR1 and CDR2: SEHNR, FQNEAQ (reference sequence). The CDR3 DNA reads TGTGCCAGCAGCTTAGTCGGCAGGACGAACACTGAAGCTTTCTTT. Translating gives CASSLVGRTNTEAFF.

The chain combines TRBV4-1 with TRBJ1-2; tentatively, D is TRBD1 (6 bases). CDR3 length equals 18 residues. CDR1 is MGHRA, CDR2 YSYEKL, per germline. V was pared by 5 bases and J by 2 bases, with 24 bases between. The CDR3 bases are TGCGCCAGCAGCTACACACGCGCACAGGGAGTCCCGAACTATGGCTACACCTTC. Amino acid sequence: CASSYTRAQGVPNYGYTF.

On this clonotype: Compared with germline, one end of the junction differs, possibly owing to a read error. The chain has TRBV5-6 and TRBJ1-1, with D tentatively TRBD1 (5 bases). Germline V gives CDR1 SGHDT, CDR2 YYEEEE. This CDR3 comprises 14 residues. Written as DNA, the CDR3 is TGTGCCAGCAACCTTGGGGCAGGGAACACTGAAGCTTCCTTT. Amino acid sequence: CASNLGAGNTEASF.

This clonotype has at least ten counts. The rearrangement links TRBV7-2 to TRBJ2-3, with TRBD2 matching 10 bases. The V gene's germline CDR1 is SGHTA and CDR2 FQGNSA. The CDR3 spans 15 residues. Losses at the gene ends were 5 bases for V and 7 bases for J; bases not matched to a gene: 9. CDR3: CASSTLATSGYTQYF. The CDR3, as DNA: TGTGCCAGCAGCACCCTGGCGACTAGCGGGTATACGCAGTATTTT. Looking up the rest from reference TRBV7-2 and TRBJ2-3 gives the full variable domain: GAGVSQSPSNKVTEKGKDVELRCDPISGHTALYWYRQSLGQGLEFLIYFQGNSAPDKSGLPSDRFSAERTGGSVSTLTIQRTQQEDSAVYLCASSTLATSGYTQYFGPGTRLTVL.

The sample holds many counts of this clonotype. In nucleotides, the CDR3 is TGTGCCAGCAGTTTACAGGGGTCGGATTCACCCCTCCACTTT. Its protein is CASSLQGSDSPLHF. The chain couples TRBV12-3 or TRBV12-4 to TRBJ1-6; D is perhaps TRBD1 (6 bases). This CDR3 region has 14 residues. V lost 2 bases to trimming and J lost 8 bases, with 10 bases between them.